This T cell receptor (beta chain) comes out of a study of technical replicates of blood from a handful of donors. This CDR3 is built from 15 residues. V was shortened by 6 bases and J by 6 bases, with 19 bases between the two germline ends. Germline values: CDR1 LNHDA, CDR2 SQIVND (reference sequence). TCRdb's table, derived via immunoSEQ multiplex PCR, lists solely in-frame clones and lacks some. Among about 80,000 clones listed, less than 95% were seen once. The source of this sequence is a human donor in good health. Sequencing input: T cells isolated from PBMCs. The chain recombines TRBV19 with TRBJ2-3, with a tentative D call TRBD2 (5 bases). In DNA, the CDR3 is TGTGCCAGTAGCCTATTACTAGACACCAGGGATACGCAGTATTTT. This sequence encodes CASSLLLDTRDTQYF.